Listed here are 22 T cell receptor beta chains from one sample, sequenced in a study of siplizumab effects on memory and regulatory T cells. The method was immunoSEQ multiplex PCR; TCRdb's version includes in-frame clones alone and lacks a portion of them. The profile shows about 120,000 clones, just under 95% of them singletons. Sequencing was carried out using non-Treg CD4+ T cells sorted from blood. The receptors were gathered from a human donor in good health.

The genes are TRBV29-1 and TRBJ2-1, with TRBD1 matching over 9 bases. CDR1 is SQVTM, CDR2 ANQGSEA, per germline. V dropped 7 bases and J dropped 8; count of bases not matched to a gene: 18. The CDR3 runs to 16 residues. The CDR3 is CSASGWDRDPSDEQFF. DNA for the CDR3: TGCAGCGCCTCCGGCTGGGACAGGGACCCCAGCGATGAGCAGTTCTTC.

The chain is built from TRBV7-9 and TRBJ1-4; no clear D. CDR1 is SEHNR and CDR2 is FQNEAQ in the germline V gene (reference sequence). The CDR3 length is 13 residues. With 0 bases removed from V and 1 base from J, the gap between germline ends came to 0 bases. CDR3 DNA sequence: TGTGCCAGCAGCTTAGCAACTAATGAAAAACTGTTTTTT. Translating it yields CASSLATNEKLFF.

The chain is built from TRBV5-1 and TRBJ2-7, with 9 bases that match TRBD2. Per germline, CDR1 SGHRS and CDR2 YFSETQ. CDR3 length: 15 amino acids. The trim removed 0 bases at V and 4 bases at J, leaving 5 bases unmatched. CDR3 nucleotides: TGCGCCAGCAGCTTGGCTAGCGGGGAGATTTACGAGCAGTACTTC. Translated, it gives CASSLASGEIYEQYF.

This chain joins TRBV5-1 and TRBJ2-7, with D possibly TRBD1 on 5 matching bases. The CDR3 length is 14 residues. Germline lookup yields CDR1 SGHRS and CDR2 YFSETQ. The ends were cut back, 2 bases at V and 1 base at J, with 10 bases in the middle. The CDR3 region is CASSFVAGSYEQYF. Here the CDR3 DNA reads TGCGCCAGCAGCTTCGTGGCAGGGTCCTACGAGCAGTACTTC.

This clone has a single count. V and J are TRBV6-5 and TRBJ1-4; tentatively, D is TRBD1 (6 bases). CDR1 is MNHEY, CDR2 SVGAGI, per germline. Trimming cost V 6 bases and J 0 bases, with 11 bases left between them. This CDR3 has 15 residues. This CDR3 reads CASRSDSATNEKLFF. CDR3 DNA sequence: TGTGCCAGCAGATCGGACAGCGCAACTAATGAAAAACTGTTTTTT.

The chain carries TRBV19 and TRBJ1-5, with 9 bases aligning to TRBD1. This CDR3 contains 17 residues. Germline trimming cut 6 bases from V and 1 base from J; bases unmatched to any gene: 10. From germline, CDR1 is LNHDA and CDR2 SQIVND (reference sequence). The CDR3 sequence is CASRRDRAPTSNQPQHF. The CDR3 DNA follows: TGTGCCAGTAGGAGGGACAGGGCGCCGACAAGCAATCAGCCCCAGCATTTT.

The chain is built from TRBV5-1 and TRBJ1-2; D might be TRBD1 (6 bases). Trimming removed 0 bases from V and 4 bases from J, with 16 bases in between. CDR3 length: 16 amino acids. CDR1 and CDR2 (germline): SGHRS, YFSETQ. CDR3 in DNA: TGCGCCAGCAGCTTGGGAGGGACATCCCTTGGCTATGGCTACACCTTC. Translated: CASSLGGTSLGYGYTF.

The DNA for the CDR3 is TGTGCCAGCTCACCAATTCGCTCGGGGAGCACAGATACGCAGTATTTT. Amino acids: CASSPIRSGSTDTQYF. The chain links TRBV18 to TRBJ2-3; perhaps TRBD2 as D (5 bases). CDR3 length: 16 amino acids. Deletions cut 2 bases from V and 0 bases from J, with 12 bases between. Germline V gives CDR1 KGHSH, CDR2 LQKENI.

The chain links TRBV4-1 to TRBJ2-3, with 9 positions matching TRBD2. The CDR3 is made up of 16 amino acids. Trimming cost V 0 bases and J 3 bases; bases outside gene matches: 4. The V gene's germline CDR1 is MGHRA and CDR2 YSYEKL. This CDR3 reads CASSQDAGGWTDTQYF. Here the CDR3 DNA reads TGCGCCAGCAGCCAAGATGCGGGGGGGTGGACAGATACGCAGTATTTT.

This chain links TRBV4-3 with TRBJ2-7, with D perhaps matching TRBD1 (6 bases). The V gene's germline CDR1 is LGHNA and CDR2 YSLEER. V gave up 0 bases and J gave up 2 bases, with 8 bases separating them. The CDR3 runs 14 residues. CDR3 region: CASSQEQGAYEQYF. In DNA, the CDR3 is TGCGCCAGCAGCCAAGAACAGGGCGCCTACGAGCAGTACTTC.

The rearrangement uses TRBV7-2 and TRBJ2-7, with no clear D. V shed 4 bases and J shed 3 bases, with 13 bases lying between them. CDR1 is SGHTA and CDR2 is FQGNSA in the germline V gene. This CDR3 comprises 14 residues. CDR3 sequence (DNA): TGTGCCAGCAGCTCTTGGGCTGCAAACTACGAGCAGTACTTC. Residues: CASSSWAANYEQYF. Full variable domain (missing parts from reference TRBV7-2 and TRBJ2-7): GAGVSQSPSNKVTEKGKDVELRCDPISGHTALYWYRQSLGQGLEFLIYFQGNSAPDKSGLPSDRFSAERTGGSVSTLTIQRTQQEDSAVYLCASSSWAANYEQYFGPGTRLTVT.

CDR3 sequence: CASSFGPTDSNTGELFF. Written as DNA, the CDR3 is TGTGCCAGCAGCTTTGGCCCGACCGACAGTAACACCGGGGAGCTGTTTTTT. The chain recombines TRBV5-4 with TRBJ2-2, with a tentative D call TRBD1 (5 bases). Germline V gene lookup returns CDR1 SGHNT and CDR2 YYREEE (reference sequence). V lost 2 bases and J 2 bases, leaving 16 bases between the germline ends. The CDR3 loop spans 17 amino acids.

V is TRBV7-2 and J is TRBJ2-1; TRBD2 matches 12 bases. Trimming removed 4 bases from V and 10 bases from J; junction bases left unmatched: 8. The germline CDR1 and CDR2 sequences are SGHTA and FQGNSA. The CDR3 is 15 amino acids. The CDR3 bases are TGTGCCAGCAGCTCGAGACTAGCGGGGGCGCGGGAGCAGTTCTTC. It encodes CASSSRLAGAREQFF.

The CDR3 nucleotides read TGCGCCAGCAGCCCTGTGGGAGGGGCCCAACGTGGCACCGGGGAGCTGTTTTTT. This encodes CASSPVGGAQRGTGELFF. The V and J genes are TRBV10-1 and TRBJ2-2, with 7 positions matching TRBD2. From germline, CDR1 is WNHNN and CDR2 SYGVQD (reference sequence). With 6 bases clipped from V and 4 bases from J, the junction kept 17 bases outside the gene matches. This CDR3 is built from 18 residues.

CDR3: CASSEPPGQKCTF. In nucleotides, the CDR3 is TGTGCCAGCAGTGAACCCCCGGGACAGAAATGTACCTTC. The genes are TRBV25-1 and TRBJ1-2; 7 bases map to TRBD1. CDR1 MGHDK and CDR2 SYGVNS come from the germline V gene. The CDR3 consists of 13 residues. V lost 2 bases and J lost 14; bases outside the gene matches: 11.

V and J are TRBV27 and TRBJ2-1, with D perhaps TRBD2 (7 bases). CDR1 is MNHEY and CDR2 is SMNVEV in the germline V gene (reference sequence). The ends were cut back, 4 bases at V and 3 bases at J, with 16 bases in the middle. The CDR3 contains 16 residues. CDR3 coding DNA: TGTGCCAGCAGTTACCTAGGGGGGGGCCACTACAATGAGCAGTTCTTC. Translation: CASSYLGGGHYNEQFF.

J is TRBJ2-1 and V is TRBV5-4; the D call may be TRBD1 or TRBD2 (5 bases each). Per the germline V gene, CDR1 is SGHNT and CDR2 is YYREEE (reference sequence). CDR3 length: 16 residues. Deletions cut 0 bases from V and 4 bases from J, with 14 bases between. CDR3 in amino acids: CASSLEGTVVYNEQFF. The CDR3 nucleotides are TGTGCCAGCAGCTTGGAGGGGACGGTAGTTTACAATGAGCAGTTCTTC.

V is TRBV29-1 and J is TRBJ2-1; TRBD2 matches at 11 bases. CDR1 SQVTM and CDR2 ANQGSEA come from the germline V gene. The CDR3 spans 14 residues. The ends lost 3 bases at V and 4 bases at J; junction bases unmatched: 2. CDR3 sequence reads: CSVELAGGYNEQFF. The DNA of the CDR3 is TGCAGCGTTGAGCTAGCGGGGGGTTACAATGAGCAGTTCTTC.

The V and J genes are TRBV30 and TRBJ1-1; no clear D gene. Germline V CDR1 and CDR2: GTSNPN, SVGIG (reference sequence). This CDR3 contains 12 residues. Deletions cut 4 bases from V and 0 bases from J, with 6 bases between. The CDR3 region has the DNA TGTGCCTGGACACGGATGAACACTGAAGCTTTCTTT. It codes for CAWTRMNTEAFF.

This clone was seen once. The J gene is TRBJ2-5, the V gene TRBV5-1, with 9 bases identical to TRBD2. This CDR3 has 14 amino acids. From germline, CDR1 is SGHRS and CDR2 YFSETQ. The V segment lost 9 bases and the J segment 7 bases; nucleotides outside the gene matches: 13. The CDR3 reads CANFSGGPRATQYF. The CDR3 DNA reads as TGCGCCAACTTTAGCGGGGGACCTAGGGCGACCCAGTACTTC.

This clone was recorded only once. The CDR3 region is CASSLYGGGSTIGGFF. The CDR3 region has the DNA TGTGCCAGCAGTTTATACGGGGGGGGATCCACGATTGGAGGTTTCTTT. This chain uses TRBV28 with TRBJ1-1; the D gene is possibly TRBD1 (5 bases). V was pared by 1 base and J by 13 bases, with 25 bases between. The CDR3 runs to 16 residues. From germline, CDR1 is MDHEN and CDR2 SYDVKM.

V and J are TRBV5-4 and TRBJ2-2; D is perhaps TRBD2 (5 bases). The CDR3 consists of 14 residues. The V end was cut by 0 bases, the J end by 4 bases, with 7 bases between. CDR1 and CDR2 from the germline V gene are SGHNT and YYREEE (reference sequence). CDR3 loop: CASSLVGGTGELFF. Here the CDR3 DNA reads TGTGCCAGCAGCTTGGTTGGAGGCACCGGGGAGCTGTTTTTT.